These T cell receptor beta chains were read from a single sample in a study of T-cell reconstitution after alpha-beta-depleted transplantation in children. TCRdb analysed the PCR reads with MiXCR anew, one entry per CDR3 protein. The repertoire consists of nearly 550,000 distinct CDR3 sequences, with around 17% occurring once and the leading ten covering around 3.3%. The sequences come from PBMCs from the stem cell graft donor, collected from the stem cell graft. Receptor source: a human donor who donated a stem cell graft to a child with acute lymphoblastic leukemia. CDR3s include the opening cysteine and the closing phenylalanine or tryptophan. Fields, in order: J gene, V gene, clone size, D gene, CDR3 DNA, CDR3 protein. The D gene is left open where the match is weak. The size of a clone is reported for some rows only, either as once, few or many, or as a class for expanded clones.

J gene: TRBJ2-7
V gene: TRBV20-1
clone size: few
D gene: .
CDR3 DNA: TGCAGTGCAGAATGGACTGGGAGCTCCTACGAGCAGTACTTC
CDR3 protein: CSAEWTGSSYEQYF

J gene: TRBJ2-5
V gene: TRBV20-1
clone size: few
D gene: TRBD2
CDR3 DNA: TGCAGTGCTAGAGATGGAGGGACGGGGGGGACCCAGTACTTC
CDR3 protein: CSARDGGTGGTQYF

J gene: TRBJ2-7
V gene: TRBV27
clone size: .
D gene: .
CDR3 DNA: TGTGCCAGCAGTTCCCGGACAGCCTACGAGCAGTACTTC
CDR3 protein: CASSSRTAYEQYF

J gene: TRBJ2-1
V gene: TRBV6-1
clone size: .
D gene: TRBD2
CDR3 DNA: TGTGCCAGCAGCATACTAGCGGGGGAGCTCTATGAGCAGTTCTTC
CDR3 protein: CASSILAGELYEQFF

J gene: TRBJ2-7
V gene: TRBV5-1
clone size: few
D gene: .
CDR3 DNA: TGCGCCAGCAGCTTGGTTGGGGCGCTTGTCAGCGAGCAGTACTTC
CDR3 protein: CASSLVGALVSEQYF

J gene: TRBJ1-1
V gene: TRBV27
clone size: .
D gene: .
CDR3 DNA: TGTGCCAGCAGTTTCCCAGGGGCTTTCTTT
CDR3 protein: CASSFPGAFF

J gene: TRBJ2-7
V gene: TRBV15
clone size: .
D gene: .
CDR3 DNA: TGTGCCACCAGCAGAGAAAGAGAAAGGGGCAACAACGAGCAGTACTTC
CDR3 protein: CATSRERERGNNEQYF

J gene: TRBJ1-3
V gene: TRBV12-3/TRBV12-4
clone size: .
D gene: .
CDR3 DNA: TGTGCCAGCAGTTTCTACGGGGCGAGTGGAAACACCATATATTTT
CDR3 protein: CASSFYGASGNTIYF

J gene: TRBJ2-6
V gene: TRBV10-3
clone size: .
D gene: TRBD1
CDR3 DNA: TGTGCCATGGCTGTAAATTTCGGGACAGGGACCTCTGGGGCCAACGTCCTGACTTTC
CDR3 protein: CAMAVNFGTGTSGANVLTF

J gene: TRBJ2-4
V gene: TRBV5-5
clone size: few
D gene: TRBD1
CDR3 DNA: TGTGCCAGCAGCTCATCCAAACGACAGGGTCTAGCCAAAAACATTCAGTACTTC
CDR3 protein: CASSSSKRQGLAKNIQYF

J gene: TRBJ2-5
V gene: TRBV18
clone size: many
D gene: .
CDR3 DNA: TGTGCCAGCTCACAACAGGCTGAGACCCAGTACTTC
CDR3 protein: CASSQQAETQYF

J gene: TRBJ1-1
V gene: TRBV12-3/TRBV12-4
clone size: .
D gene: .
CDR3 DNA: TGTGCCAGCAGACTTTCCGGGACTGAAGCTTTCTTT
CDR3 protein: CASRLSGTEAFF

J gene: TRBJ2-1
V gene: TRBV4-1
clone size: few
D gene: TRBD2
CDR3 DNA: TGCGCCAGCAGCCAAGTATTAGCGGGACCAGCCTACAATGAGCAGTTCTTC
CDR3 protein: CASSQVLAGPAYNEQFF

J gene: TRBJ2-7
V gene: TRBV5-1
clone size: .
D gene: .
CDR3 DNA: TGCGCCAGCAGCTGGGCTAGCGCCTACGAGCAGTACTTC
CDR3 protein: CASSWASAYEQYF

J gene: TRBJ1-3
V gene: TRBV27
clone size: many
D gene: .
CDR3 DNA: TGTGCCAGCAGTTCAGGTGTCTCTGGAAACACCATATATTTT
CDR3 protein: CASSSGVSGNTIYF

J gene: TRBJ2-3
V gene: TRBV6-5
clone size: once
D gene: TRBD2
CDR3 DNA: TGTGCCAGCAGTTCTCCGGGCGGGAGAGGGGATACGCAGTATTTT
CDR3 protein: CASSSPGGRGDTQYF

J gene: TRBJ2-7
V gene: TRBV20-1
clone size: few
D gene: .
CDR3 DNA: TGCAGTGCTAACCGGGCCTCCTACGAGCAGTACTTC
CDR3 protein: CSANRASYEQYF

J gene: TRBJ2-4
V gene: TRBV4-2
clone size: .
D gene: .
CDR3 DNA: TGTGCCAGCAGCCCTCTCGCCGGGAACATTCAGTACTTC
CDR3 protein: CASSPLAGNIQYF

J gene: TRBJ2-7
V gene: TRBV5-1
clone size: few
D gene: .
CDR3 DNA: TGCGCCAGCAGAGATAGGATAACCTACGAGCAGTACTTC
CDR3 protein: CASRDRITYEQYF

J gene: TRBJ2-2
V gene: TRBV29-1
clone size: .
D gene: .
CDR3 DNA: TGCAGCGTTGTAGGGGCGAACACCGGGGAGCTGTTTTTT
CDR3 protein: CSVVGANTGELFF

J gene: TRBJ1-2
V gene: TRBV20-1
clone size: many
D gene: .
CDR3 DNA: TGCAGTGCTAAAGGGACGGTTGACTATGGCTACACCTTC
CDR3 protein: CSAKGTVDYGYTF

J gene: TRBJ1-1
V gene: TRBV5-1
clone size: few
D gene: TRBD1
CDR3 DNA: TGCGCCAGCAGCTTACCACGGACAGGGCGGAAAAGTAGGGACACTGAAGCTTTCTTT
CDR3 protein: CASSLPRTGRKSRDTEAFF

J gene: TRBJ2-7
V gene: TRBV14
clone size: few
D gene: TRBD1
CDR3 DNA: TGTGCCAGCAGCCCGAGAATGGGGACAGAGATCTCCTACGAGCAGTACTTC
CDR3 protein: CASSPRMGTEISYEQYF

J gene: TRBJ2-7
V gene: TRBV25-1
clone size: few
D gene: TRBD1
CDR3 DNA: TGTGCCAGCAGTGAATATTGGGACAGGGGCTCCTACGAGCAGTACTTC
CDR3 protein: CASSEYWDRGSYEQYF

J gene: TRBJ2-5
V gene: TRBV12-5
clone size: .
D gene: .
CDR3 DNA: TGTGCTAGTGGGCCTCAAGAGACCCAGTACTTC
CDR3 protein: CASGPQETQYF

J gene: TRBJ2-7
V gene: TRBV5-1
clone size: few
D gene: TRBD2
CDR3 DNA: TGCGCCAGCAGCCCGACCGGGACTAGCGGACTCTCCTACGAGCAGTACTTC
CDR3 protein: CASSPTGTSGLSYEQYF

J gene: TRBJ2-4
V gene: TRBV12-3/TRBV12-4
clone size: .
D gene: TRBD2
CDR3 DNA: TGTGCCAGCAGGACTAGCGGGAGTGGAAACATTCAGTACTTC
CDR3 protein: CASRTSGSGNIQYF

J gene: TRBJ1-2
V gene: TRBV29-1
clone size: few
D gene: .
CDR3 DNA: TGCAGCGAGTCCTCCCCGCTGGCTTCCTATGGCTACACCTTC
CDR3 protein: CSESSPLASYGYTF

J gene: TRBJ1-5
V gene: TRBV11-1
clone size: few
D gene: TRBD1
CDR3 DNA: TGTGCCAGCAGCTCACTCGGGGGTGGACAGGGGGCCAAGGATAGCAATCAGCCCCAGCATTTT
CDR3 protein: CASSSLGGGQGAKDSNQPQHF

J gene: TRBJ2-1
V gene: TRBV20-1
clone size: .
D gene: TRBD2
CDR3 DNA: TGCAGTGCTAGCGCTCTGGCGGGAGGTGAGACGGCCGTTTACAATGAGCAGTTCTTC
CDR3 protein: CSASALAGGETAVYNEQFF

J gene: TRBJ2-1
V gene: TRBV20-1
clone size: few
D gene: .
CDR3 DNA: TGCAGTGCTTGGGCGGCTAGCAGCCTCAATGAGCAGTTCTTC
CDR3 protein: CSAWAASSLNEQFF

J gene: TRBJ1-2
V gene: TRBV6-2/TRBV6-3
clone size: .
D gene: .
CDR3 DNA: TGTGCCAGCAGTTATTACACAGCCTATGGCTACACCTTC
CDR3 protein: CASSYYTAYGYTF

J gene: TRBJ2-1
V gene: TRBV5-1
clone size: .
D gene: .
CDR3 DNA: TGCGCCAGCAGCTTTCCGCGCGGGGTATACAATGAGCAGTTCTTC
CDR3 protein: CASSFPRGVYNEQFF

J gene: TRBJ2-7
V gene: TRBV5-5
clone size: few
D gene: TRBD1
CDR3 DNA: TGTGCCAGCAGTTCGCCGGGACAGGGGAACGAGCAGTACTTC
CDR3 protein: CASSSPGQGNEQYF

J gene: TRBJ2-7
V gene: TRBV4-1
clone size: few
D gene: .
CDR3 DNA: TGCGCCAGCAGCCAAGATAGGAATGGCGGGGGCGTCTCCTACGAGCAGTACTTC
CDR3 protein: CASSQDRNGGGVSYEQYF

J gene: TRBJ2-1
V gene: TRBV5-1
clone size: few
D gene: .
CDR3 DNA: TGCGCCAGCAGCTTTGCGCCCACCGGTTCTGAGCAGTTCTTC
CDR3 protein: CASSFAPTGSEQFF

J gene: TRBJ1-6
V gene: TRBV5-1
clone size: .
D gene: .
CDR3 DNA: TGCGCCAGCAGCTGGATAGGACAATTCGGAGGGGATTCACCCCTCCACTTT
CDR3 protein: CASSWIGQFGGDSPLHF

J gene: TRBJ2-7
V gene: TRBV7-3
clone size: many
D gene: TRBD2
CDR3 DNA: TGTGCCAGCAGCTTAGGACTAGCGGGAGCCGAGCAGTACTTC
CDR3 protein: CASSLGLAGAEQYF

J gene: TRBJ1-2
V gene: TRBV20-1
clone size: few
D gene: TRBD1
CDR3 DNA: TGCAGTGCTAGGGACAGGGGAAGTGGGTATGGCTACACCTTC
CDR3 protein: CSARDRGSGYGYTF

J gene: TRBJ1-1
V gene: TRBV5-1
clone size: .
D gene: .
CDR3 DNA: TGCGCCAGCAGCTTCGCAGGGGCCCCTGAAGCTTTCTTT
CDR3 protein: CASSFAGAPEAFF

J gene: TRBJ2-2
V gene: TRBV4-1
clone size: few
D gene: .
CDR3 DNA: TGCGCCAGCAGCCAATCTCAGGGGAAAGGCGCGAACACCGGGGAGCTGTTTTTT
CDR3 protein: CASSQSQGKGANTGELFF

J gene: TRBJ1-2
V gene: TRBV5-5
clone size: once
D gene: .
CDR3 DNA: TGTGCCAGCAGATCCCCGGGACAAACTCGCGGCTACACCTTC
CDR3 protein: CASRSPGQTRGYTF

J gene: TRBJ2-3
V gene: TRBV28
clone size: many
D gene: .
CDR3 DNA: TGTGCCAGCAGTGACACCATGAGCACAGATACGCAGTATTTT
CDR3 protein: CASSDTMSTDTQYF

J gene: TRBJ2-1
V gene: TRBV14
clone size: few
D gene: TRBD1
CDR3 DNA: TGTGCCAGCAGCCAAGGATTCATTTCCGATCCGGGACAGGGACCTCTTTCCTACAATGAGCAGTTCTTC
CDR3 protein: CASSQGFISDPGQGPLSYNEQFF

J gene: TRBJ2-7
V gene: TRBV5-1
clone size: few
D gene: TRBD2
CDR3 DNA: TGCGCCAGCAGCAGGACTAGCCCAGGCCTATACGAGCAGTACTTC
CDR3 protein: CASSRTSPGLYEQYF

J gene: TRBJ2-7
V gene: TRBV9
clone size: few
D gene: .
CDR3 DNA: TGTGCCAGCAGCCCTATGGGGGGATCCCACTACGAGCAGTACTTC
CDR3 protein: CASSPMGGSHYEQYF

J gene: TRBJ2-7
V gene: TRBV15
clone size: .
D gene: .
CDR3 DNA: TGTGCCACCAGCAGAGCCGAGTCCTTCGTTAGGGAGCAGTACTTC
CDR3 protein: CATSRAESFVREQYF

J gene: TRBJ1-1
V gene: TRBV25-1
clone size: .
D gene: TRBD1
CDR3 DNA: TGTGCCAGCAGTGGCTCCGGGACAGGGGACACTGAAGCTTTCTTT
CDR3 protein: CASSGSGTGDTEAFF

J gene: TRBJ2-1
V gene: TRBV5-6
clone size: .
D gene: .
CDR3 DNA: TGTGCCAGCAGCTACATAGCGGTAAGCTCCTACAATGAGCAGTTCTTC
CDR3 protein: CASSYIAVSSYNEQFF

J gene: TRBJ2-1
V gene: TRBV3-1
clone size: few
D gene: .
CDR3 DNA: TGTGCCAGCAGCCAAGAAATCCCCAGGGGTTACAATGAGCAGTTCTTC
CDR3 protein: CASSQEIPRGYNEQFF

J gene: TRBJ1-1
V gene: TRBV7-9
clone size: few
D gene: .
CDR3 DNA: TGTGCCAGCAGCCCACGAGGGTCGACGAACACTGAAGCTTTCTTT
CDR3 protein: CASSPRGSTNTEAFF

J gene: TRBJ2-4
V gene: TRBV20-1
clone size: .
D gene: .
CDR3 DNA: TGCAGTGGGGACCTCGCCAAAAACATTCAGTACTTC
CDR3 protein: CSGDLAKNIQYF

J gene: TRBJ2-1
V gene: TRBV7-8
clone size: few
D gene: TRBD2
CDR3 DNA: TGTGCCAGCCAGCGGACTAGCGGGGTTAGCTCCTACAATGAGCAGTTCTTC
CDR3 protein: CASQRTSGVSSYNEQFF

J gene: TRBJ1-2
V gene: TRBV20-1
clone size: .
D gene: TRBD1
CDR3 DNA: TGCAGTGCTAGCCCCCTTGGACAGGGTGACTATGGCTACACCTTC
CDR3 protein: CSASPLGQGDYGYTF

J gene: TRBJ2-5
V gene: TRBV15
clone size: .
D gene: .
CDR3 DNA: TGTGCCACCAGCAGGACAAGACAAGAGACCCAGTACTTC
CDR3 protein: CATSRTRQETQYF

J gene: TRBJ1-2
V gene: TRBV15
clone size: .
D gene: .
CDR3 DNA: TGTGCCACCAGCAACGAGAGGGGAGCCCACTATGGCTACACCTTC
CDR3 protein: CATSNERGAHYGYTF

J gene: TRBJ2-7
V gene: TRBV29-1
clone size: .
D gene: TRBD2
CDR3 DNA: TGCAGCGTTGTGCCTAGCGGAACCTACGAGCAGTACTTC
CDR3 protein: CSVVPSGTYEQYF